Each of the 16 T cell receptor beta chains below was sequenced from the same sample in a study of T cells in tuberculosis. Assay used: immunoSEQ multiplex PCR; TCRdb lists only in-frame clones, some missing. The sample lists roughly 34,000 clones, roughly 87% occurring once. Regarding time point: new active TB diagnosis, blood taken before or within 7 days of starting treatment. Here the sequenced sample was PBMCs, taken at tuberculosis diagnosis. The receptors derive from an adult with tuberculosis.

The CDR3 DNA reads as TGTGCCAGCAGTTTCGGGCGGGGTCAGCCCCAGCATTTT. Translated: CASSFGRGQPQHF. The rearrangement uses TRBV28 and TRBJ1-5; D is undetermined. The CDR3 totals 13 residues. Germline-derived CDR1 and CDR2 are MDHEN and SYDVKM. Trimming removed 3 bases at V and 6 bases at J, with 9 bases between. The full variable domain, rest sourced from reference TRBV28 and TRBJ1-5, is DVKVTQSSRYLVKRTGEKVFLECVQDMDHENMFWYRQDPGLGLRLIYFSYDVKMKEKGDIPEGYSVSREKKERFSLILESASTNQTSMYLCASSFGRGQPQHFGDGTRLSIL.

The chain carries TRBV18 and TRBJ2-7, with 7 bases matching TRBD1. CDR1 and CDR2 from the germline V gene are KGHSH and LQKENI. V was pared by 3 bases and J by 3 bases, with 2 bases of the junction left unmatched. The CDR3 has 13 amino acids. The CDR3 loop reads CASSPGQYYEQYF. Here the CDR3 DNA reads TGTGCCAGCTCACCGGGACAGTACTACGAGCAGTACTTC.

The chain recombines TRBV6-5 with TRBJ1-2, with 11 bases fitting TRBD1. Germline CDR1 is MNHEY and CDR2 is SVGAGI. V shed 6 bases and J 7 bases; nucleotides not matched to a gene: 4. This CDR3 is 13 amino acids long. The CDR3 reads CASSRDRGGGYTF. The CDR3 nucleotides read TGTGCCAGCAGCCGGGACAGGGGGGGTGGCTACACCTTC.

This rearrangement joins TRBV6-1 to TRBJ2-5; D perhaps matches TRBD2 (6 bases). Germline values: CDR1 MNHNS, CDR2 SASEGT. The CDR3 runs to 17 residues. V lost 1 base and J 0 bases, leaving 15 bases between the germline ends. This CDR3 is CASSEEMGGTYQETQYF. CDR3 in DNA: TGTGCCAGCAGTGAAGAGATGGGGGGTACGTACCAAGAGACCCAGTACTTC.

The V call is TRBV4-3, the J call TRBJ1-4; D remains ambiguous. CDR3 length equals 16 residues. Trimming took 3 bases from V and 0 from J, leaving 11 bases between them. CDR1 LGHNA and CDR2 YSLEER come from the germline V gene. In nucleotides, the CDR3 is TGCGCCAGCAGCCAGTTAGGCGGCGCAACTAATGAAAAACTGTTTTTT. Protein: CASSQLGGATNEKLFF.

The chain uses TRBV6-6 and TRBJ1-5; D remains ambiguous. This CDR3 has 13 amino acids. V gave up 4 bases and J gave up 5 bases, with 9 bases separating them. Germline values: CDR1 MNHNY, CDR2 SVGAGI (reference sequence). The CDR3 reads CASSSPRDQPQHF. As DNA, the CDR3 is TGTGCCAGCAGTTCCCCGAGGGATCAGCCCCAGCATTTT.

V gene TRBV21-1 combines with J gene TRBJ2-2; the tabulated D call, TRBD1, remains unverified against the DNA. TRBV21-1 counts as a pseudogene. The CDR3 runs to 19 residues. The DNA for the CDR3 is TGTGCCAGCAGCATCCCGGGACAGGTGACTTTTGCGAACACCGGGGAGCTGTTTTTT. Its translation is CASSIPGQVTFANTGELFF.

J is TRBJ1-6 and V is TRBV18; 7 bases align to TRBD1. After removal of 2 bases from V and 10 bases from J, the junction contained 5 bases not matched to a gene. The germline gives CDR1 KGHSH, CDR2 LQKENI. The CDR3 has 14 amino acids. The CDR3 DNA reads TGTGCCAGCTCACCAGAGACAGGGAAATCACCCCTCCACTTT. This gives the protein CASSPETGKSPLHF. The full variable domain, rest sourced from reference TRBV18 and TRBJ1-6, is NAGVMQNPRHLVRRRGQEARLRCSPMKGHSHVYWYRQLPEEGLKFMVYLQKENIIDESGMPKERFSAEFPKEGPSILRIQQVVRGDSAAYFCASSPETGKSPLHFGNGTRLTVT.

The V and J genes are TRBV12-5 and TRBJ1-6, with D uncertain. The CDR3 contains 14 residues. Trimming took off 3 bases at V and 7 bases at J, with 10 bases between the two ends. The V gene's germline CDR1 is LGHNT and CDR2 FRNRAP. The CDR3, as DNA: TGTGCTAGTGGTTTCCAACAGTTAAATTCACCCCTCCACTTT. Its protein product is CASGFQQLNSPLHF.

The CDR3 DNA reads TGTGCCAGCAGTTTATCCTATGGTAGGACAGGGGGCCTCTTCCTCCACTTT. It specifies CASSLSYGRTGGLFLHF. J is TRBJ1-6 and V is TRBV28, with 11 bases lining up with TRBD1. The CDR3 is 17 residues long. The junction had 14 bases not matched to a gene; V was cut back by 1 base and J by 15 bases. The germline CDR1 and CDR2 sequences are MDHEN and SYDVKM.

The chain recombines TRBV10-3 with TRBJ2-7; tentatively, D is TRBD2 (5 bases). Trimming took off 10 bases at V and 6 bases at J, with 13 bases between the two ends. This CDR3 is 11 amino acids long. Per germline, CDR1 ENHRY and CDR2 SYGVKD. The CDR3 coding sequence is TGTGCCACCAAAGACGCGGGCGAGCAGTACTTC. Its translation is CATKDAGEQYF.

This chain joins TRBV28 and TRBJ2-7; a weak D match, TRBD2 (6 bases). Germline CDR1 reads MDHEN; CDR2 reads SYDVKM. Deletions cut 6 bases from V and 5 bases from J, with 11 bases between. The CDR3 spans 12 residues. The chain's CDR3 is CASSPRGDEQYF. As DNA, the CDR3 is TGTGCCAGCAGCCCCCGCGGGGACGAGCAGTACTTC.

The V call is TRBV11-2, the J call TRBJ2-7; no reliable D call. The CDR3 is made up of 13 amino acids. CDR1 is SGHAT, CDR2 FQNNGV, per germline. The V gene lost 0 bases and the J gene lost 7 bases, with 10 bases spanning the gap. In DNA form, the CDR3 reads TGTGCCAGCAGCTTAGATCGGAGTGGAGAGCAGTACTTC. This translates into CASSLDRSGEQYF.

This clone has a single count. The chain's CDR3 is CASSQDQEPQYF. CDR3 coding DNA: TGCGCCAGCAGCCAAGATCAGGAACCGCAGTACTTC. The rearrangement uses TRBV4-1 and TRBJ2-7, with D unclear. The CDR3 contains 12 residues. The germline V gene encodes CDR1 MGHRA and CDR2 YSYEKL. V was shortened by 0 bases and J by 9 bases, with 9 bases between the two germline ends.

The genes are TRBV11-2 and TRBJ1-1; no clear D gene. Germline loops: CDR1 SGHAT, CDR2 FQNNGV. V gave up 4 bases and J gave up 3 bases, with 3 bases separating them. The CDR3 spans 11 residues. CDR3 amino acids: CASSSDTEAFF. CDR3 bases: TGTGCCAGCAGCTCGGACACTGAAGCTTTCTTT.

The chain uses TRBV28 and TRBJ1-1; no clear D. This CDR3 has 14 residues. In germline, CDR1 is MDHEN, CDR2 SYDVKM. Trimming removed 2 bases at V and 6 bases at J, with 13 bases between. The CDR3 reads CASSLPSGRPEAFF. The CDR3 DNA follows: TGTGCCAGCAGTTTACCCTCCGGTCGTCCTGAAGCTTTCTTT.